This TCR beta chain was recorded in a study of shared clonotypes between healthy human individuals. Overall study: The donors, two women and three men, were aged 18 to 49.

Generated by immunoSEQ multiplex PCR, the TCRdb table keeps only in-frame clones and is missing some. The data contain 450,000 to 600,000 clones, less than 80% of them seen just once; the ten biggest clones take up 12%. The CDR3 has 13 amino acids. Trimming took off 5 bases at V and 3 bases at J, with 7 bases between the two ends. CDR1 is MNHNY, CDR2 SVGAGI, per germline (reference sequence). The chain couples TRBV6-6 to TRBJ2-2, with D unclear. The source is a woman between 40 and 55 years old in good health. Some clones in this sample may be carry-over from other donors' samples. The material sequenced was PBMCs. The CDR3 DNA reads as TGTGCCAGCAGTGCGGACGACACCGGGGAGCTGTTTTTT. Translating it yields CASSADDTGELFF.